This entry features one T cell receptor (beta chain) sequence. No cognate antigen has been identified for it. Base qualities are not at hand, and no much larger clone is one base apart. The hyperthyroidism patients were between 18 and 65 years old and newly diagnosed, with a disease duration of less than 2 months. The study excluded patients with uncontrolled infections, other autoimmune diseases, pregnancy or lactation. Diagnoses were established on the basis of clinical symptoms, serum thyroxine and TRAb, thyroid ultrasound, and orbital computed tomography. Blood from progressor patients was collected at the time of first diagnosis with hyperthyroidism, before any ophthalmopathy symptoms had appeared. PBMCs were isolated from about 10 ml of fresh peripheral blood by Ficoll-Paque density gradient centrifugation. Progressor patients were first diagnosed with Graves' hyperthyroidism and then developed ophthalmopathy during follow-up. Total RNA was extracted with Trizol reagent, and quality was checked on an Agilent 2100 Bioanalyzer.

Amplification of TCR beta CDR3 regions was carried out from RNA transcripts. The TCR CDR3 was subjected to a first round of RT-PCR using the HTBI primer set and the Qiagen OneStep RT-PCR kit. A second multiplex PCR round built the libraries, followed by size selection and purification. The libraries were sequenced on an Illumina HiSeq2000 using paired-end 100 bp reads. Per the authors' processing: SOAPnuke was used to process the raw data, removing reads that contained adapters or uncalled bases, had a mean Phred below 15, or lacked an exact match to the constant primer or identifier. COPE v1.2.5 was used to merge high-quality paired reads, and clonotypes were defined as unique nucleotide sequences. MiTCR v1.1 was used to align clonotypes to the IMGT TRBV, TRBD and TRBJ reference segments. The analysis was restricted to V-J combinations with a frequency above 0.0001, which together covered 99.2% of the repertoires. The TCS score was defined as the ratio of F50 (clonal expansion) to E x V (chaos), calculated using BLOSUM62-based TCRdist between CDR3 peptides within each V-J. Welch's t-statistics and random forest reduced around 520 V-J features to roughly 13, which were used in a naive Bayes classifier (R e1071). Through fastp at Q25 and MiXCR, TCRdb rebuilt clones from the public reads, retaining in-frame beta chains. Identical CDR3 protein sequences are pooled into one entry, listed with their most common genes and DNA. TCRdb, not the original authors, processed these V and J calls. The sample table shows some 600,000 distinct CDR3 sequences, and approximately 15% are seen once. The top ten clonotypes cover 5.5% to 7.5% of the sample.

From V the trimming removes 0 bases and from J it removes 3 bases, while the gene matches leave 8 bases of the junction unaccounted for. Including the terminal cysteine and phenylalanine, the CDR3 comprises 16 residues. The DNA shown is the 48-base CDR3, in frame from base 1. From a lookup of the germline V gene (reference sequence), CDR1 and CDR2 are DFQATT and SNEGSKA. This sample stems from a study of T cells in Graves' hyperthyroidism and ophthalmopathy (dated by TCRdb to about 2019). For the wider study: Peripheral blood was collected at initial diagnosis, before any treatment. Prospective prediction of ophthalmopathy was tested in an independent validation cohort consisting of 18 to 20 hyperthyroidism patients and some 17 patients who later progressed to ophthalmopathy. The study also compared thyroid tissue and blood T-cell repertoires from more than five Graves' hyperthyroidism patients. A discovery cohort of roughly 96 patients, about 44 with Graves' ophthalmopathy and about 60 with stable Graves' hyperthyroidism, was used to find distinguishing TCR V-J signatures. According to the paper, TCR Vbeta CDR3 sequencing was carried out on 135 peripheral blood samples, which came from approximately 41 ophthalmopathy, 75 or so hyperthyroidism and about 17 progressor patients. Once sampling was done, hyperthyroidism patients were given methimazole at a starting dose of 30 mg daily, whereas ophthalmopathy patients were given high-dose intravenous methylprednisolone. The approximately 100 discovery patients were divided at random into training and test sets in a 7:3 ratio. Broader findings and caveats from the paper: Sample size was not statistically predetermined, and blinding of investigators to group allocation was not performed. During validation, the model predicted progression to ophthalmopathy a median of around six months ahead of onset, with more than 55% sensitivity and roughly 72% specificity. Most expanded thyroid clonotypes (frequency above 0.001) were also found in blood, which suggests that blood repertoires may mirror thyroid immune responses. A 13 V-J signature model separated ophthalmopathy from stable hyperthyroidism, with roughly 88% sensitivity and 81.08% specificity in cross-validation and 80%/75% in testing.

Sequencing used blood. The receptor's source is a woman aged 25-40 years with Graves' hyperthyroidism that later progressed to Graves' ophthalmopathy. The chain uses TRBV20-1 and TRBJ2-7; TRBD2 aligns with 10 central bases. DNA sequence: TGCAGTGCTAGAGATTTAGCCGCTAGCGGGAGCTACGAGCAGTACTTC. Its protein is CSARDLAASGSYEQYF.